This TCR beta chain was found in a study of cytomegalovirus exposure and HLA in healthy donors. CDR3 length: 11 residues. Germline lookup yields CDR1 ENHRY and CDR2 SYGVKD. V gave up 11 bases and J gave up 2 bases, with 10 bases separating them. The study ran its PCR with 60 Vbeta and 13 Jbeta primers. Profiling relied on immunoSEQ multiplex PCR, and the TCRdb table lists in-frame clones only, not all of them. The table records 100,000 to 150,000 clones, roughly four fifths of them present only once. The table lists this clone with a count of one. Its antigen is still unknown. Study-wide findings and caveats: Among CMV-associated TCR beta chains, most appeared HLA-restricted in a later analysis. Previous analysis showed most TCR beta V segments were productive about 87% or about 30% of the time. Owing to their indistinguishability, certain V segments, notably TRBV6-2 and TRBV6-3, were excluded.

The sample consisted of PBMCs. This rearrangement joins TRBV10-3 to TRBJ2-7, with D tentatively TRBD2 (6 bases). The receptor was isolated from a boy aged 10-17 years in good health and CMV-seronegative. CDR3 loop: CAGSGAYEQYF. The CDR3 DNA is TGTGCCGGATCGGGAGCCTACGAGCAGTACTTC.